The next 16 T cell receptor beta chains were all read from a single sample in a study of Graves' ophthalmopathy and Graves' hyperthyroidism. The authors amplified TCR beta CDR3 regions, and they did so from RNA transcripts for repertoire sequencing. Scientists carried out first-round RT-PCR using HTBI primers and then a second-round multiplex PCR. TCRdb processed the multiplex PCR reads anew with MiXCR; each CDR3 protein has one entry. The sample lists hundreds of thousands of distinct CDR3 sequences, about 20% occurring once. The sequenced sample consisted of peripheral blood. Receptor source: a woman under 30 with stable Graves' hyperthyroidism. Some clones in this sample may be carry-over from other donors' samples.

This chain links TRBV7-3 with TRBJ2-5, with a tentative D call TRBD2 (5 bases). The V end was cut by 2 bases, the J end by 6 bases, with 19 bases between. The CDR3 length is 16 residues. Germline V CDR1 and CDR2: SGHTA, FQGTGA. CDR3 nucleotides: TGTGCCAGCAGCTTAGGACTCCCCAAGGCTCGGAAGACCCAGTACTTC. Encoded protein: CASSLGLPKARKTQYF.

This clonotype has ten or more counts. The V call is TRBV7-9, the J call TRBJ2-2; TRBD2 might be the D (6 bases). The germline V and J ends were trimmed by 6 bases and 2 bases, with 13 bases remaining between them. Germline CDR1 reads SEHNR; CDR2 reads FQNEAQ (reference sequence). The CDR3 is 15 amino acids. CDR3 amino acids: CASRRTGDNTGELFF. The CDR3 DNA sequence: TGTGCCAGCAGACGGACGGGGGATAACACCGGGGAGCTGTTTTTT.

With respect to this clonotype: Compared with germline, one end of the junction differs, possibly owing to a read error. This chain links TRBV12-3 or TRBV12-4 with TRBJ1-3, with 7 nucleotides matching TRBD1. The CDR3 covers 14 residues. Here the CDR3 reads CASSGTVRGNTIYF. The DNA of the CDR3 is TGTGCCAGCAGTGGGACAGTACGGGGAAACACTATATATTTT.

The CDR3 loop reads CASSLFPDNSYEQYV. CDR3 nucleotide sequence: TGTGCCAGCAGCTTGTTTCCAGACAACTCCTACGAGCAGTACGTC. The V and J genes are TRBV11-2 and TRBJ2-7; D is uncertain. V dropped 3 bases and J dropped 0 bases, with 12 bases sitting between them. This CDR3 is 15 amino acids long. CDR1 is SGHAT, CDR2 FQNNGV, per germline.

The CDR3 loop reads CSALAGDISYEQYF. The CDR3 DNA is TGCAGTGCCCTAGCTGGGGACATATCCTACGAGCAGTACTTC. V and J are TRBV20-1 and TRBJ2-7; D is possibly TRBD1 (6 bases). Germline assignment: CDR1 DFQATT and CDR2 SNEGSKA (reference sequence). This CDR3 has 14 residues. V was cut by 6 bases and J by 1 base, with 16 bases left in between.

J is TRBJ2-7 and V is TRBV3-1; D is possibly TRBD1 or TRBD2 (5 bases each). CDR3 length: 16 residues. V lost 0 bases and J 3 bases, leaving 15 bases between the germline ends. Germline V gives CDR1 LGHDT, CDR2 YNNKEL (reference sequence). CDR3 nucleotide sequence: TGTGCCAGCAGCCAAGAAGCGAGGGGAAACTACTACGAGCAGTACTTC. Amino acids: CASSQEARGNYYEQYF.

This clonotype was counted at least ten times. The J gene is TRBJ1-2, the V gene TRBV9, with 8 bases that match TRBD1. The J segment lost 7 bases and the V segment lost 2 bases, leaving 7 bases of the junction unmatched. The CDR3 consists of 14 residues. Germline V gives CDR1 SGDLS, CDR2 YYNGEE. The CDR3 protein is CASSVAGTGGGYTF. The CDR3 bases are TGTGCCAGCAGCGTGGCCGGGACAGGTGGTGGCTACACCTTC.

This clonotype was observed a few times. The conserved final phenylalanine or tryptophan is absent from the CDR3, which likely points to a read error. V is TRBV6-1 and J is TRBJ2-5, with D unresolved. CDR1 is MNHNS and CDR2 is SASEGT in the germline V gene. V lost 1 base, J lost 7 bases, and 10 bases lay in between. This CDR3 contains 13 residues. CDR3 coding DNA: TGTGCCAGCAGTGAAGGTCAGAGTTGGACCCAGTACCTC. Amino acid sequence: CASSEGQSWTQYL.

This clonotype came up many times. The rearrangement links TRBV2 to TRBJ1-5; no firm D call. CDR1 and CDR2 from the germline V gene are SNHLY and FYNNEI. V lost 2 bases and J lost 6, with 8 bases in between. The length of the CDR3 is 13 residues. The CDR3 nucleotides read TGTGCCAGCAGTGAATCGGTCGTTCAGCCCCAGCATTTT. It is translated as CASSESVVQPQHF.

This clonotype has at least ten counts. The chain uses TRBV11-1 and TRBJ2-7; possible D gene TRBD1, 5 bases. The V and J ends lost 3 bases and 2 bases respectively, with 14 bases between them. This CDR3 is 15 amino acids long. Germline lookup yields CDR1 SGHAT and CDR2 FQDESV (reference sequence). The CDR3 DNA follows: TGTGCCAGCAGCTTCGGTCCAGGGCAGACCTACGAGCAGTACTTC. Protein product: CASSFGPGQTYEQYF.

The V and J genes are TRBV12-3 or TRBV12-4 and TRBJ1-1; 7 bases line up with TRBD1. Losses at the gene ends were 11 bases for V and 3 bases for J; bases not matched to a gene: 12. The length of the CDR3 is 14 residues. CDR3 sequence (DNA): TGTGCCCTACGTCCGAACAGGGGAGACACTGAAGCTTTCTTT. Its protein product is CALRPNRGDTEAFF.

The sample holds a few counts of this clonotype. The CDR3 spells CASSLTNGRGETQYF. CDR3 coding DNA: TGTGCCAGCAGCTTAACTAACGGGAGGGGGGAGACCCAGTACTTC. The chain uses TRBV7-3 and TRBJ2-5, with 8 bases lining up with TRBD2. The length of the CDR3 is 15 residues. Germline loops: CDR1 SGHTA, CDR2 FQGTGA. Unmatched junction bases numbered 5, after V lost 0 bases and J lost 5 bases.

The CDR3 reads CASSPLRVARADGYTF. The DNA of the CDR3 is TGCGCCAGCAGCCCCCTGAGAGTGGCAAGGGCGGATGGCTACACCTTC. The chain is built from TRBV5-1 and TRBJ1-2; D is ambiguous. Between the trimmed V and J ends, which lost 4 bases and 6 bases, there was a span of 22 bases. This CDR3 has 16 amino acids. Germline V gene lookup returns CDR1 SGHRS and CDR2 YFSETQ.

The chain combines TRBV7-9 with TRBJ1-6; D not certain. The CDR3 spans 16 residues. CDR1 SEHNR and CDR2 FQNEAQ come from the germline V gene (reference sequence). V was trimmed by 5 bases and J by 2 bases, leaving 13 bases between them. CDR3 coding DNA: TGTGCCAGCAGCGTCCACAAGGCCCCCTATAATTCACCCCTCCACTTT. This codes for CASSVHKAPYNSPLHF.

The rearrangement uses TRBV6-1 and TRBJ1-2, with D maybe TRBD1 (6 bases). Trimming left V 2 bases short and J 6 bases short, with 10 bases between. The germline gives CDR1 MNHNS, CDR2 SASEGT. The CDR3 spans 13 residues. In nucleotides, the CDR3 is TGTGCCAGCAGTGAAACAGGGATCCATGGCTACACCTTC. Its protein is CASSETGIHGYTF.

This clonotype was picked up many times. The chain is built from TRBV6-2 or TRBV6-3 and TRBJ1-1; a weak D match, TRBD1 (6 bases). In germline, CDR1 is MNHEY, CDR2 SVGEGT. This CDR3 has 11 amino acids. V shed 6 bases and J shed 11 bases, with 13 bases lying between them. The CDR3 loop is CASSRQDDAFF. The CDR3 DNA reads TGTGCCAGCAGCAGACAGGATGACGCTTTCTTT.